The text below deals with one T cell receptor beta chain. The protocol was immunoSEQ multiplex PCR, while the TCRdb copy is restricted to in-frame clones and leaves out a portion. The table lists more than 65,000 clones, under 90% of them singletons. These data belong to a study of T cell changes during pregnancy in multiple sclerosis. The clonotype comes from a female donor in good health, enrolled as a control in a pregnancy study. This specimen was peripheral blood, taken after pregnancy.

CDR3 nucleotide sequence: TGTGCCAGCAGTCGAGGGGTGGGGGCTGGAGAAGCTTTCTTT. Translation: CASSRGVGAGEAFF. The chain recombines TRBV6-5 with TRBJ1-1; the D gene is possibly TRBD1 (6 bases). The CDR3 runs to 14 residues. V dropped 5 bases and J dropped 8 bases, with 18 bases sitting between them. In germline, CDR1 is MNHEY, CDR2 SVGAGI.